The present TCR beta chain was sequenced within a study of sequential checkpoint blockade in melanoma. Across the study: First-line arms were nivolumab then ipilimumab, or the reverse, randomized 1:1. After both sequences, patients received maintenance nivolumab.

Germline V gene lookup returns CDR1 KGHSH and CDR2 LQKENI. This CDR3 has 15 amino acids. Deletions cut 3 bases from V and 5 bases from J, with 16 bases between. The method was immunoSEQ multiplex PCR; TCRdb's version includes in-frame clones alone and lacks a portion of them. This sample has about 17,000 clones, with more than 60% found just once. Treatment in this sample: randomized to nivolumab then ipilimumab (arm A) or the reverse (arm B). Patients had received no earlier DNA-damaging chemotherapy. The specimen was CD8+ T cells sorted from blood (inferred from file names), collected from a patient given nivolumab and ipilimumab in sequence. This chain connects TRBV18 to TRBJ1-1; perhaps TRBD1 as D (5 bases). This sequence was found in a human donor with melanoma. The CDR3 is CASSPGREGDTEAFF. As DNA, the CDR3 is TGTGCCAGCTCACCCGGCAGGGAAGGGGATACTGAAGCTTTCTTT.